The T cell receptor beta chain described here comes from a study of blood T cell repertoires in COVID-19. The CDR3 consists of 15 residues. J was trimmed by 0 bases and V by 7 bases; bases with no gene match: 7. Germline V gives CDR1 ENHRY, CDR2 SYGVKD. This clone has a single count. Under the authors' procedure: Nucleated cell number was recorded as an estimate derived from reference gene primer amplification. The table came from immunoSEQ multiplex PCR; TCRdb's copy has only in-frame clones and leaves some out. Clone size and V and J calls were adopted from that table, with D and trimming inferred from the DNA. There are 100,000 or so clones in the sample; 80% to 95% occur only once, and under 7.5% lies in the top ten.

Source material: peripheral blood. The TCR originated in a woman aged 55-69 years with active COVID-19. V usage is TRBV10-3 and J usage is TRBJ2-7; 9 bases fit TRBD1. The CDR3 DNA follows: TGTGCCATCAAGAGGACAGGGGACAGCTCCTACGAGCAGTACTTC. This gives the protein CAIKRTGDSSYEQYF.